The TCR beta chain under discussion was sequenced for a study of beta chain features in type 1 diabetes. Every donor had blood drawn once into heparin, around 100 mL on average. This clone has more than one count but fewer than ten. CDR1 and CDR2 from the germline V gene are MNHNS and SASEGT. Between the trimmed V and J ends, which lost 0 bases and 8 bases, there was a span of 19 bases. The CDR3 has 16 amino acids. All of the isolated RNA was reverse transcribed, so expressed TCRB transcripts were sequenced. Profiled with immunoSEQ multiplex PCR; TCRdb holds only in-frame clones, not every one. This sample has a few hundred thousand clones, with 25% to 30% found just once.

This TCR was recovered from a man aged 30-40 years in good health. Sequenced material: central memory CD4+ T cells from blood. This rearrangement joins TRBV6-1 to TRBJ1-2; unclear D gene. This chain's CDR3 is CASSEAATAYVRGYTF. In DNA form, the CDR3 reads TGTGCCAGCAGTGAAGCTGCGACGGCCTATGTACGGGGCTACACCTTC.